The TCR beta chain under discussion was sequenced for a study of T cells in Graves' hyperthyroidism and ophthalmopathy. About the research overall: Pretreatment peripheral blood was obtained at initial diagnosis. General observations from the study: Ophthalmopathy was model-predicted a median approximately six months pre-onset. Most clonotypes expanded in thyroid above 0.001 were likewise present in blood.

This clonotype was seen many times. Its target is unknown. Amplification yielded TCR beta CDR3 regions, with RNA transcripts as the source. HTBI primers were the set used in a first-round RT-PCR of the TCR CDR3. TCRdb processed the multiplex PCR reads anew with MiXCR; each CDR3 protein has one entry. The table includes about 410,000 distinct CDR3 sequences, roughly 15% detected once. The receptor was isolated from a man aged 18 to 29 with Graves' ophthalmopathy. Sequences were obtained from blood.

Here the CDR3 DNA reads TGTGCCATCAGTAGACAGGGGGCCGACACTGAAGCTTTCTTT. Translation gives CAISRQGADTEAFF. This chain joins TRBV10-3 and TRBJ1-1; 10 bases fit TRBD1. The germline V gene encodes CDR1 ENHRY and CDR2 SYGVKD. This CDR3 spans 14 amino acids. V shed 5 bases and J 3 bases; nucleotides not matched to a gene: 3.